Below are 9 T cell receptor beta chains sequenced from a single sample in a study of vaccination effects on CD4 cells after COVID-19. Before sequencing, viral peptide pools were used by the ViraFEST assay to expand antigen-specific CD4+ T cells. Having been cultured for approximately ten days, the cells underwent CD4+ T cell isolation. Infection dated between March and December 2020, before the Alpha, Beta and Delta variants reached the United States. Antigens for these TCRs are unknown. Clones were read by immunoSEQ multiplex PCR, and TCRdb kept only the in-frame ones, dropping some. There are around 47,000 clones in the sample; under 80% occur only once, and over 25% lies in the top ten. Sequencing was performed on CD4+ T cells from PBMCs cultured with a peptide pool, taken before COVID-19 vaccination. These receptors originate from a human donor who had a prior SARS-CoV-2 infection.

This CDR3 reads CASRVTSGSGDEQFF. The CDR3 region has the DNA TGTGCCAGCAGAGTTACTAGCGGGTCCGGCGATGAGCAGTTCTTC. The chain employs TRBV6-5 and TRBJ2-1, with 9 bases matching TRBD2. Per the germline V gene, CDR1 is MNHEY and CDR2 is SVGAGI. The CDR3 spans 15 residues. V trimming: 6 bases; J trimming: 8 bases; junction bases outside the gene matches: 11.

The genes are TRBV4-1 and TRBJ2-5, with 10 bases fitting TRBD2. This CDR3 comprises 17 residues. J lost 9 bases, V lost 1 base, and 14 bases had no gene match. Germline-derived CDR1 and CDR2 are MGHRA and YSYEKL. Here the CDR3 DNA reads TGCGCCAGCAGCCAAGGCATTCCTAGGACTAGCGGTATGCCCCAGTACTTC. As protein: CASSQGIPRTSGMPQYF.

The chain carries TRBV19 and TRBJ2-1; TRBD2 matches 9 bases. This CDR3 spans 15 amino acids. With 7 bases clipped from V and 9 bases from J, the junction kept 13 bases outside the gene matches. Germline-derived CDR1 and CDR2 are LNHDA and SQIVND (reference sequence). In nucleotides, the CDR3 is TGTGCCAGTAACCGCCTAGCGGGGTCCCGGAGTGAGCAGTTCTTC. Translation gives CASNRLAGSRSEQFF.

The rearrangement links TRBV9 to TRBJ2-1, with D perhaps matching TRBD1 or TRBD2 (7 bases each). The CDR3 is 15 residues long. CDR1 and CDR2 (germline): SGDLS, YYNGEE. Trimming pared 6 bases from V and 2 bases from J, leaving 15 bases between. This CDR3 reads CASTPGGGTYNEQFF. Written as DNA, the CDR3 is TGTGCCAGCACCCCAGGGGGGGGAACCTACAATGAGCAGTTCTTC.

The J gene is TRBJ1-2, the V gene TRBV18, with 7 bases that match TRBD1. Looked up from germline, CDR1 is KGHSH and CDR2 is LQKENI. This CDR3 region has 12 residues. V trimming: 4 bases; J trimming: 10 bases; junction bases outside the gene matches: 6. CDR3 coding DNA: TGTGCCAGCTCACTACGGGACAGCCACTACACCTTC. It encodes CASSLRDSHYTF.

CDR3 nucleotides: TGTGCCAGCAGCCCTGGACAGGGACGGACCGGGGAGCTGTTTTTT. This sequence encodes CASSPGQGRTGELFF. The J gene is TRBJ2-2, the V gene TRBV11-3; 8 positions match TRBD1. CDR3 length: 15 amino acids. V lost 5 bases and J lost 5; bases outside the gene matches: 7. Germline lookup yields CDR1 SGHNT and CDR2 YENEEA.

Here the CDR3 DNA reads TGTGCCAGCAGCCCTCCCCCCAGGGCACGGACTGAAGCTTTCTTT. Its protein product is CASSPPPRARTEAFF. The chain combines TRBV13 with TRBJ1-1; D is perhaps TRBD1 (5 bases). The V gene lost 5 bases and the J gene lost 5 bases, with 18 bases spanning the gap. The V gene's germline CDR1 is PRHDT and CDR2 FYEKMQ (reference sequence). The length of the CDR3 is 15 residues.

This chain joins TRBV29-1 and TRBJ1-1; a possible D gene is TRBD1 (5 bases). The CDR3 covers 12 residues. Germline-derived CDR1 and CDR2 are SQVTM and ANQGSEA. V lost 3 bases, J lost 7 bases, and 12 bases lay in between. CDR3 sequence reads: CSVEGEGVEAFF. CDR3 in DNA: TGCAGCGTTGAGGGGGAGGGTGTTGAAGCTTTCTTT. The variable domain in full, completed from reference TRBV29-1 and TRBJ1-1, reads SAVISQKPSRDICQRGTSLTIQCQVDSQVTMMFWYRQQPGQSLTLIATANQGSEATYESGFVIDKFPISRPNLTFSTLTVSNMSPEDSSIYLCSVEGEGVEAFFGQGTRLTVV.

The genes are TRBV5-6 and TRBJ2-1; 7 nucleotides match TRBD2. The CDR3 runs to 16 residues. The V and J ends lost 1 base and 4 bases, in that order; junction bases with no gene match: 8. The germline V gene has CDR1 SGHDT and CDR2 YYEEEE. The CDR3 loop is CASSLKTASGYNEQFF. The DNA of the CDR3 is TGTGCCAGCAGCTTGAAGACGGCTAGCGGATACAATGAGCAGTTCTTC.